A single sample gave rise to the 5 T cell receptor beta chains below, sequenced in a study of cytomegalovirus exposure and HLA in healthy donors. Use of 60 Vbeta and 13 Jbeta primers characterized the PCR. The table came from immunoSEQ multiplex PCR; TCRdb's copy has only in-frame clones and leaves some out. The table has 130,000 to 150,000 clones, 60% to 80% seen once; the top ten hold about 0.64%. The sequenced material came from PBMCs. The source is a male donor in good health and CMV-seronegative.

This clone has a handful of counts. For the CDR3, the DNA is TGTGCCAGCAGTGAGTTTCCGACAGAATATAGCAATCAGCCCCAGCATTTT. It is translated as CASSEFPTEYSNQPQHF. This chain joins TRBV6-1 and TRBJ1-5, with a tentative D call TRBD1 (5 bases). The length of the CDR3 is 17 residues. The germline V gene has CDR1 MNHNS and CDR2 SASEGT. V was trimmed by 3 bases and J by 0 bases, leaving 15 bases between them.

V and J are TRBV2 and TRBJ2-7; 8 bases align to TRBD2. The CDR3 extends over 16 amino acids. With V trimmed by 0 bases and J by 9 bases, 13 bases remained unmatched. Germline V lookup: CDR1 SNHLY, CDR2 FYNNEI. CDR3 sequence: CASSEAPTSEILWQYF. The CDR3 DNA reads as TGTGCCAGCAGTGAAGCGCCGACTAGCGAGATACTATGGCAGTACTTC.

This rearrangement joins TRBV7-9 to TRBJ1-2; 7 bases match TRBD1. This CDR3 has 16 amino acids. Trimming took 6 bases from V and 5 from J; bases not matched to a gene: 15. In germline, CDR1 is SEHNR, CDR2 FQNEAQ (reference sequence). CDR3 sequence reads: CASSSNPDRAGYGYTF. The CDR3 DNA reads TGTGCCAGCAGTTCTAACCCTGACAGGGCGGGGTATGGCTACACCTTC.

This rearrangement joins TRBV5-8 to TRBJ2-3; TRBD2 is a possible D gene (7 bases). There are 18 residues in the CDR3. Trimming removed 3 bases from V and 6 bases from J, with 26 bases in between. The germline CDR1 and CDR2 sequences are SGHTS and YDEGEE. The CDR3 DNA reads TGTGCCAGCAGCTGGACAGTTACGGGAGGCCCTAGGGCCGATACGCAGTATTTT. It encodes CASSWTVTGGPRADTQYF.

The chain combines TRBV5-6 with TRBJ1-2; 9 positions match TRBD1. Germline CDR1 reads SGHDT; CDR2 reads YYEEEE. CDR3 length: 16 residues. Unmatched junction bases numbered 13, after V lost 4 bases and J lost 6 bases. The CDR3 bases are TGTGCCAGCAGCCGATTCGCCGGGACAGGGTTTCATGGCTACACCTTC. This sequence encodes CASSRFAGTGFHGYTF.